These T cell receptor beta chains were read from a single sample in a study of T cells in Graves' hyperthyroidism and ophthalmopathy. TCRdb re-analysed the multiplex PCR reads in MiXCR, keeping a single row per CDR3 protein. The data show about 620,000 distinct CDR3 sequences, 15% to 20% seen once. The sample comprised blood. The receptor set was obtained from a woman aged 25-40 years with Graves' hyperthyroidism. Both conserved end residues are part of each CDR3. D genes are given only for firm matches. Expanded clones are given a class, and other clones once, few, many or no size at all.

TRBD1,many,TRBJ2-1,TRBV27,TGTGCCAGCAGCCCTACTCGACAAAAATACAGGGGGCTAGGGAATGAGCAGTTCTTC,CASSPTRQKYRGLGNEQFF
TRBD1,NA,TRBJ1-3,TRBV29-1,TGCAGCGTTGCCCCGACAGGGGTTGGAAACACCATATATTTT,CSVAPTGVGNTIYF
NA,NA,TRBJ1-6,TRBV9,TGTGCCAGCAGCGATGGGGGGTGGAATTCACCCCTCCACTTT,CASSDGGWNSPLHF
NA,NA,TRBJ1-1,TRBV5-1,TGCGCCAGCAGCTTTACACAGGTGAACACTGAAGCTTTCTTT,CASSFTQVNTEAFF
NA,NA,TRBJ1-3,TRBV9,TGTGCCAGCAGCCCCTACGATGGGTCTGGAAACACCATATATTTT,CASSPYDGSGNTIYF
TRBD2,many,TRBJ2-3,TRBV28,TGTGCCAGCAGTCGACTCCTAGCGGGAGGTGCTAGCACAGATACGCAGTATTTT,CASSRLLAGGASTDTQYF
NA,few,TRBJ2-7,TRBV29-1,TGCAGCGCCCGCCCGGGGGCGAGCTCCTACGAGCAGTACTTC,CSARPGASSYEQYF
NA,many,TRBJ1-2,TRBV7-9,TGTGCCAGCAGCTTAGGCGGGGACATCTTAAACTATGGCTACACCTTC,CASSLGGDILNYGYTF
NA,many,TRBJ2-1,TRBV20-1,TGCAGTGCCAATCACCGGGACTCACATCGCCTCGACTACAATGAGCAGTTCTTC,CSANHRDSHRLDYNEQFF
NA,NA,TRBJ1-6,TRBV20-1,TGCAGTGCTTCCGGGACCGCTAGCTCCTATAATTCACCCCTCCACTTT,CSASGTASSYNSPLHF
TRBD1,few,TRBJ1-5,TRBV20-1,TGCAGTGCGCTTGGGACAGTAAATCAGCCCCAGCATTTT,CSALGTVNQPQHF
TRBD1,NA,TRBJ2-1,TRBV6-1,TGTACCAGCAGTCCCAGGGGGAGCTCCTACAATGAGCAGTTCTTC,CTSSPRGSSYNEQFF
TRBD1,few,TRBJ2-7,TRBV20-1,TGCAGTGCTGACGACGGGACAGGTCCCATTAGCGAGCAGTACTTC,CSADDGTGPISEQYF
NA,many,TRBJ2-1,TRBV3-1,TGTGCCAGCAGCTACGGGAGAAATGAGCAGTTCTTC,CASSYGRNEQFF
NA,many,TRBJ1-2,TRBV2,TGTGCCAGCATTGGCGGACGGGGAGCAGCTAACTATGGCTACACCTTC,CASIGGRGAANYGYTF
TRBD2,few,TRBJ2-7,TRBV7-9,TGTGCCAGCAGTTTAGCGGGGACGAACTACGAGCAGTACTTC,CASSLAGTNYEQYF
NA,few,TRBJ2-1,TRBV19,TGTGCCAGTAGTACAGAGACTAGCTACAATGAGCAGTTCTTC,CASSTETSYNEQFF
TRBD1,few,TRBJ1-2,TRBV20-1,TGCAGTGCTAGAGAGTTGGGGGACAGCCCGTCCCCCCTCCAAAACTATGGCTACACCTTC,CSARELGDSPSPLQNYGYTF
NA,NA,TRBJ1-1,TRBV6-5,TGTGTCAGCAGTTACGATGTGGGTCTACGTGAAGCTTTCTTT,CVSSYDVGLREAFF
NA,few,TRBJ2-7,TRBV30,TGTGCCTGGAGCCAACGGGGGCCCTCGGGGGAGCTGTACTTC,CAWSQRGPSGELYF
TRBD1,many,TRBJ1-1,TRBV27,TGTGCCAGCAGTTACACAGGGGCTTGGCTAAACACTGAAGCTTTCTTT,CASSYTGAWLNTEAFF
NA,few,TRBJ2-2,TRBV2,TGTGCCAGCAGTGAATGGGAGAACACCGGGGAGCTGTTTTTT,CASSEWENTGELFF
TRBD2,many,TRBJ2-7,TRBV20-1,TGCAGTGCCCCGACGACTAGCGGTTGGTACGAGCAGTACTTC,CSAPTTSGWYEQYF
TRBD1,many,TRBJ1-5,TRBV28,TGTGCCAGCAGTTTAACAGGGGGCCCCGATCAGCCCCAGCATTTT,CASSLTGGPDQPQHF
TRBD2,NA,TRBJ2-3,TRBV19,TGTGCCAGTACCATAGCGGGAGGGCCTCCAGATACGCAGTATTTT,CASTIAGGPPDTQYF
TRBD1,NA,TRBJ1-1,TRBV5-1,TGCGCCAGCACCGGGGACAGGGAGAACACTGAAGCTTTCTTT,CASTGDRENTEAFF
TRBD1,many,TRBJ1-1,TRBV28,TGTGCCAGTGGGTTCGGGACAGGAGCCACCCATGAAGCTTTCTTT,CASGFGTGATHEAFF
NA,few,TRBJ2-7,TRBV20-1,TGCAGTGCTAGAGTGGCGGGTTACTACGAGCAGTACTTC,CSARVAGYYEQYF
TRBD2,many,TRBJ2-1,TRBV12-3/TRBV12-4,TGTGCCAGCAGTCTCCTAGCGGGACTGTTCTTC,CASSLLAGLFF
NA,NA,TRBJ2-1,TRBV6-5,TGTGCCAGCAGTTGGAAAGGTGGGGACAATGAGCAGTTCTTC,CASSWKGGDNEQFF
NA,NA,TRBJ2-7,TRBV6-2/TRBV6-3,TGTGCCAGCAGTGACGACGGGGGGCAAGGGTACGAGCAGTACTTC,CASSDDGGQGYEQYF
TRBD2,many,TRBJ2-7,TRBV7-8,TGTGCCAGCAGCTCTACGGGACTAGCGGGGGAGCAGTACTTC,CASSSTGLAGEQYF
NA,NA,TRBJ2-3,TRBV5-1,TGCGCCAGCAGCACGTTGACAGGTTCCACAGATACGCAGTATTTT,CASSTLTGSTDTQYF
NA,few,TRBJ1-4,TRBV30,TGTGCCTGGAGTGTCTATTTGGTGACAACTAATGAAAAACTGTTTTTT,CAWSVYLVTTNEKLFF
NA,few,TRBJ1-1,TRBV9,TGTGCCAGCACCAGAGATGGGGGTCGGACTGAAGCTTTCTTT,CASTRDGGRTEAFF
TRBD2,many,TRBJ2-1,TRBV2,TGTGCCAGCAGTGGACTAGCGGGGGGGGTCTCCTACAATGAGCAGTTCTTC,CASSGLAGGVSYNEQFF
NA,many,TRBJ2-7,TRBV28,TGTGCCAGCAGGATACAGGGCGCATTGGCCGAGCAGTACTTC,CASRIQGALAEQYF
NA,many,TRBJ1-2,TRBV11-2,TGTGCCAGCAGCTTAGTGCGGGGGGACTATGGCTACACCTTC,CASSLVRGDYGYTF
TRBD1,many,TRBJ2-7,TRBV27,TGTGCCAGCAGTTTGGCTACAGGGGGGTGGAACGAGCAGTACTTC,CASSLATGGWNEQYF
NA,many,TRBJ2-5,TRBV11-3,TGTGCCAGCAATGAGTCCCCGTCCCAAGAGACCCAGTACTTC,CASNESPSQETQYF
TRBD2,many,TRBJ2-7,TRBV7-9,TGTGCCAGCAGCTTATCGGCGGCGGGAGGGGGGGAGCAGTACTTC,CASSLSAAGGGEQYF
NA,NA,TRBJ1-2,TRBV27,TGTGCCAGCAGTCCCCTCTCAGGGCGAGGGGGCTACACCTTC,CASSPLSGRGGYTF
NA,NA,TRBJ2-7,TRBV13,TGTGCCAGCAGCCACCCCGGACGGAACTACGAGCAGTACTTC,CASSHPGRNYEQYF
TRBD2,NA,TRBJ2-3,TRBV7-9,TGTGCCAGCAGCTCTCTTCCGGGACTAGCGGGAACAGATACGCAGTATTTT,CASSSLPGLAGTDTQYF
TRBD1,many,TRBJ1-5,TRBV28,TGTGCCAGCACCCTATGGGTGACAGGGGGACCTCAGCCCCAGCATTTT,CASTLWVTGGPQPQHF
NA,many,TRBJ2-1,TRBV2,TGTGCCAGCAGTTCACAGGGAAGGGCCTACAATGAGCAGTTCTTC,CASSSQGRAYNEQFF
NA,many,TRBJ2-3,TRBV20-1,TGCAGTGCCCCCACCGGCCGGGGACACACAGATACGCAGTATTTT,CSAPTGRGHTDTQYF
NA,many,TRBJ2-1,TRBV2,TGTGCCAGCAGTGAATTCGGCATAGCCTACAATGAGCAGTTCTTC,CASSEFGIAYNEQFF
NA,NA,TRBJ1-1,TRBV7-3,TGTGCCAGCAGCTTAGCGGCCGGGAATGAAGCTTTCTTT,CASSLAAGNEAFF
TRBD1,NA,TRBJ2-3,TRBV4-1,TGCGCCAGCAGCCAAACAGGGGGACTCATTACAGATACGCAGTATTTT,CASSQTGGLITDTQYF
TRBD2,many,TRBJ2-5,TRBV12-3/TRBV12-4,TGTGCCAGCAGCCGACTAGCGGGGGCATCTGGGGCCCAGTACTTC,CASSRLAGASGAQYF